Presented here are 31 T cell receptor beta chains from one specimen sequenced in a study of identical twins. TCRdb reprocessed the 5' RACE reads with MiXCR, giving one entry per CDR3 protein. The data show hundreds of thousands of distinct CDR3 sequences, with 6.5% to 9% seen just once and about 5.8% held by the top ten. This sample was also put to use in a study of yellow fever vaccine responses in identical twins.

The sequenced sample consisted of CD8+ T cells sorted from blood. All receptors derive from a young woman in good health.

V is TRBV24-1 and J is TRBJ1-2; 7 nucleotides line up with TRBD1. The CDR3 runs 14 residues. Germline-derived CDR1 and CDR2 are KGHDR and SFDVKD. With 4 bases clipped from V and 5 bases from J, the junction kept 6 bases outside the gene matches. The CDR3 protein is CATSDSDREYGYTF. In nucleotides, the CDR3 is TGTGCCACCAGTGACTCCGACAGGGAGTATGGCTACACCTTC.

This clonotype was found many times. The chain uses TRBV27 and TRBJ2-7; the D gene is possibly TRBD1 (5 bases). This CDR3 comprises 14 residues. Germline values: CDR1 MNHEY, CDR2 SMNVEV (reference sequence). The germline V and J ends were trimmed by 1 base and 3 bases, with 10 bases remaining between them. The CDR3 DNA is TGTGCCAGCAGTTTATATACCGGACACTACGAGCAGTACGTC. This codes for CASSLYTGHYEQYV.

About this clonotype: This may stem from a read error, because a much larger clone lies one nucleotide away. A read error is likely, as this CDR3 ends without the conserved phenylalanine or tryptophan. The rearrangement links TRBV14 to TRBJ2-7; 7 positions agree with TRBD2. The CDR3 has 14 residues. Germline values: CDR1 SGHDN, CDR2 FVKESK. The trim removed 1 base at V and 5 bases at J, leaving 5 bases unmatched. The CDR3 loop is CASSQAGAGDEQYY. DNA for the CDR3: TGTGCCAGCAGCCAAGCCGGCGCGGGAGACGAGCAGTACTAC.

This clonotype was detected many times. The CDR3 bases are TGCAGCGTTGAGACAGGGGGGTCTGGGGCCAACGTCCTGACTTTC. Translation: CSVETGGSGANVLTF. This chain uses TRBV29-1 with TRBJ2-6; 9 bases are a match to TRBD1. Unmatched junction bases numbered 1, after V lost 3 bases and J lost 1 base. Per the germline V gene, CDR1 is SQVTM and CDR2 is ANQGSEA. The CDR3 loop spans 15 amino acids.

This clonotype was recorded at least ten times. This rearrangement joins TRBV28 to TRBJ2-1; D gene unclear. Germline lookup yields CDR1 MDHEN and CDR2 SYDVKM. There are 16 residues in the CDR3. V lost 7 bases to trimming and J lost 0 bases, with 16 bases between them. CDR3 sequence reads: CASTPTDASSYNEQFF. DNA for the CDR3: TGTGCCAGCACCCCAACTGACGCCAGCTCCTACAATGAGCAGTTCTTC.

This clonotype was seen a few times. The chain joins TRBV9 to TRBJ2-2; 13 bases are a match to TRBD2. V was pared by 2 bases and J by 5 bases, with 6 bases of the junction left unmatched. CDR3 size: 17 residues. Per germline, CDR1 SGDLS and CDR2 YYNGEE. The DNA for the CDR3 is TGTGCCAGCAGCGTCGGACTAGCGGGAGAAGGAACCGGGGAGCTGTTTTTT. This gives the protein CASSVGLAGEGTGELFF.

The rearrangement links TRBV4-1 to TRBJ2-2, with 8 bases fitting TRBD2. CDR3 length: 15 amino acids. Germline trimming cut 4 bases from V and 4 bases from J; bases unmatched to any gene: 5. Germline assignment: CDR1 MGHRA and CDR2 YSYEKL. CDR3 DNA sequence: TGCGCCAGCAGCCCGGGGGGGCGAAGCACCGGGGAGCTGTTTTTT. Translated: CASSPGGRSTGELFF.

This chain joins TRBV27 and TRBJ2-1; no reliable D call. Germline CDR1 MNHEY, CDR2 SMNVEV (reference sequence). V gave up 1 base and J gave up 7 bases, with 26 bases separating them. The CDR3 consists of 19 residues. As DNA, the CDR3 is TGTGCCAGCAGTTTATGGTTTGAGACGGCTATGCGGCATACAAATGAGCAGTTCTTC. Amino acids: CASSLWFETAMRHTNEQFF.

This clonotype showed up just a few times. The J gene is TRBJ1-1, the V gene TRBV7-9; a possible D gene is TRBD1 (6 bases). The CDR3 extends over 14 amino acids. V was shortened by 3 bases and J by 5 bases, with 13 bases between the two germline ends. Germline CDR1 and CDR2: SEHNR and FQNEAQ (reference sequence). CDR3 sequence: CASSFGGARTEAFF. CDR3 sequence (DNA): TGTGCCAGCAGCTTCGGGGGGGCGAGGACTGAAGCTTTCTTT.

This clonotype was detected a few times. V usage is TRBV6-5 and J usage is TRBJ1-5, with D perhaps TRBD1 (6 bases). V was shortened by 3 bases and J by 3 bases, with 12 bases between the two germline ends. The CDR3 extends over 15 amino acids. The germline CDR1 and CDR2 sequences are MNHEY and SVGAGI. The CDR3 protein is CASSYGDIPNQPQHF. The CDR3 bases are TGTGCCAGCAGTTATGGGGACATACCCAATCAGCCCCAGCATTTT.

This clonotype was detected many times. The CDR3 region is CSARDLGRGVINEQFF. For the CDR3, the DNA is TGCAGTGCTAGAGATCTGGGCAGGGGGGTAATCAATGAGCAGTTCTTC. The chain has TRBV20-1 and TRBJ2-1, with D maybe TRBD1 (7 bases). Between the trimmed V and J ends, which lost 0 bases and 6 bases, there was a span of 18 bases. Per germline, CDR1 DFQATT and CDR2 SNEGSKA (reference sequence). The CDR3 runs 16 residues.

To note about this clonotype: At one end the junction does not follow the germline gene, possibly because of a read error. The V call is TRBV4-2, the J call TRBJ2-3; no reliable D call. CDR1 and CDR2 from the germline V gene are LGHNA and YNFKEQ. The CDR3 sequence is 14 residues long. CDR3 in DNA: TGTGCCATGAGCCCTGGGCGGCTGTGCTGGTCGCTGCTTTTT. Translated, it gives CAMSPGRLCWSLLF.

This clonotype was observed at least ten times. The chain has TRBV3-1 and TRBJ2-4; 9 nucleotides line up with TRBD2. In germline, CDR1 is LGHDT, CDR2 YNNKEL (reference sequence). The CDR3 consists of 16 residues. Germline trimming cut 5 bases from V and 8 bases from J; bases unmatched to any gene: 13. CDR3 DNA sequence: TGTGCCAGCAGCGGGGTGGTAGCGGGAGAGAGGCACATTCAGTACTTC. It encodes CASSGVVAGERHIQYF. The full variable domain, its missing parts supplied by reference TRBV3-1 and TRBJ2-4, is DTAVSQTPKYLVTQMGNDKSIKCEQNLGHDTMYWYKQDSKKFLKIMFSYNNKELIINETVPNRFSPKSPDKAHLNLHINSLELGDSAVYFCASSGVVAGERHIQYFGAGTRLSVL.

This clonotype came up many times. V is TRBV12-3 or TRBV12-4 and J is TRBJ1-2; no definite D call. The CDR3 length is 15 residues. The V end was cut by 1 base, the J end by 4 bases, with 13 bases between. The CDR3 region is CASSLGLEAPYGYTF. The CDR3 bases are TGTGCCAGCAGTTTAGGGCTGGAGGCGCCCTATGGCTACACCTTC.

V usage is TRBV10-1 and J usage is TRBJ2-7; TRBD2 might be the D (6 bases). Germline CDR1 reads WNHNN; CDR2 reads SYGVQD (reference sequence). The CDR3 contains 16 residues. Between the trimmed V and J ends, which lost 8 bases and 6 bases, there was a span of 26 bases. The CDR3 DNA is TGCGCCAGCCTCCGGGAGCCCCCCCTGTGGCCTCTCGAGCAGTACGTC. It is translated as CASLREPPLWPLEQYV.

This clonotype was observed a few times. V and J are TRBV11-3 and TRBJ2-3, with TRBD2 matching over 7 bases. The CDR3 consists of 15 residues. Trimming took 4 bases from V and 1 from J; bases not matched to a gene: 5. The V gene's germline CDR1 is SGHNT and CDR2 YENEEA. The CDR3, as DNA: TGTGCCAGCAGCTCGCGGGAGATCGGCACAGATACGCAGTATTTT. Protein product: CASSSREIGTDTQYF.

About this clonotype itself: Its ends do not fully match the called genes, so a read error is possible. The CDR3 coding sequence is TGTGCCAGCAGCCAAAAAGGGAGCGCGGGGGGGGAGATCCAGTACTTC. Translation gives CASSQKGSAGGEIQYF. The chain couples TRBV5-4 to TRBJ2-5; TRBD2 aligns across 9 bases. Germline V gives CDR1 SGHNT, CDR2 YYREEE (reference sequence). The CDR3 is 16 amino acids.

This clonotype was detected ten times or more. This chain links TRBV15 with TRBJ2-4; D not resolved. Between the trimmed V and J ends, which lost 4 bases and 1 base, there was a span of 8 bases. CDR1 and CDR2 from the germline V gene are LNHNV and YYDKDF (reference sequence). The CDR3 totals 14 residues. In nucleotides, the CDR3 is TGTGCCACCAGCATTACGTTTGCCAAAAACATTCAGTACTTC. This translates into CATSITFAKNIQYF.

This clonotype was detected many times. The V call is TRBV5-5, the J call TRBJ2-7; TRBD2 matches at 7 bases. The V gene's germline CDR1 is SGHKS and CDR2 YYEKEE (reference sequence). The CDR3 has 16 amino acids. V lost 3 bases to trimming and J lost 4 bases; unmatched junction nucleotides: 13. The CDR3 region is CASSSPPLAETYEQYF. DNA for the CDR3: TGTGCCAGCAGCTCTCCCCCCCTAGCGGAGACTTACGAGCAGTACTTC.

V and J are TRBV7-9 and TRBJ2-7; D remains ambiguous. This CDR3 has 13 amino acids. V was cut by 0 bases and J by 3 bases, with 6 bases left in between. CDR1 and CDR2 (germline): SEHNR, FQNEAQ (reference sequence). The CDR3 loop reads CASSLAQIYEQYV. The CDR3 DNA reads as TGTGCCAGCAGCTTAGCACAGATCTACGAGCAGTACGTC.

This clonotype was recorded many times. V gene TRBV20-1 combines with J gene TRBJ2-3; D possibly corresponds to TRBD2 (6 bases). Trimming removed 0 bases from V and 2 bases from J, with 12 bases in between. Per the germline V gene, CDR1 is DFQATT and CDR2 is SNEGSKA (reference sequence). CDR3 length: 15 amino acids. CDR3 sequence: CSARDLRGNTDTQYF. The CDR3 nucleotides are TGCAGTGCTAGAGACCTTCGGGGGAACACAGATACGCAGTATTTT.

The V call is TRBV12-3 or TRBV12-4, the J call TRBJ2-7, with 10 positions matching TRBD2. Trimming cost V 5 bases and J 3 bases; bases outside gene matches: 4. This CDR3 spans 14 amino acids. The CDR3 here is CASSASGGGYEQYF. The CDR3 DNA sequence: TGTGCCAGCAGTGCAAGCGGGGGGGGCTACGAGCAGTACTTC.

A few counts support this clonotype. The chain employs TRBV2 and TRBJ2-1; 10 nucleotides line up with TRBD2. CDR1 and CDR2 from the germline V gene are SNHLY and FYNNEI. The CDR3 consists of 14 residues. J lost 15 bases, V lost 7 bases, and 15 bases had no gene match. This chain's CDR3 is CASIRGRTSGLGFF. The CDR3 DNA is TGTGCCAGCATCCGGGGGAGGACTAGCGGCCTCGGGTTCTTC.

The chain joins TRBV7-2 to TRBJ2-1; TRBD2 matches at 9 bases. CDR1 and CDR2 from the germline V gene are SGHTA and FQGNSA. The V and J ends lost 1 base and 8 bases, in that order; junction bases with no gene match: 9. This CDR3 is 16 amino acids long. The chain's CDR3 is CASSLGPAGGRDEQFF. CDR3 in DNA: TGTGCCAGCAGCTTAGGTCCAGCGGGAGGCAGGGATGAGCAGTTCTTC.

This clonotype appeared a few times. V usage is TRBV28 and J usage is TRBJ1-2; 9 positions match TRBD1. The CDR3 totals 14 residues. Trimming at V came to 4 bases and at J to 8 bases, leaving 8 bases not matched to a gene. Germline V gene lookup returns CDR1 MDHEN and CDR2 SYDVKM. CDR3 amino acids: CASSSIQGAQGYTF. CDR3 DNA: TGTGCCAGCAGTTCTATACAGGGGGCGCAAGGCTACACCTTC.

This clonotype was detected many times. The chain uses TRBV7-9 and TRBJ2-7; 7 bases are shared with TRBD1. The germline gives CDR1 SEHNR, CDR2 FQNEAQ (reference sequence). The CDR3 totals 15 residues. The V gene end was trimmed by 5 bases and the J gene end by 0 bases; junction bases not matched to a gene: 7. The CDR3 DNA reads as TGTGCCAGCAGCCCACCTGACAGGGCCTCCTACGAGCAGTACTTC. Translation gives CASSPPDRASYEQYF.

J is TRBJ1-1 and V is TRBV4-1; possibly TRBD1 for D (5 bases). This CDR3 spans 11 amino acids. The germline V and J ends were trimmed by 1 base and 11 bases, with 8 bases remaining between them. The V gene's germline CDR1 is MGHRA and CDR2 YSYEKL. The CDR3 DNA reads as TGCGCCAGCAGCCAAGGGAGGGACGCTTTCTTT. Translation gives CASSQGRDAFF.

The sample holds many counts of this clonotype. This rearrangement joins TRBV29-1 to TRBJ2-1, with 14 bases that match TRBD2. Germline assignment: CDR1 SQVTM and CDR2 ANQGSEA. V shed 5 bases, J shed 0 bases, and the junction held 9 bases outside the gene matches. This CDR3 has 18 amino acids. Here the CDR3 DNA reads TGCAGCGTTCTTTCGGGACTAGCGGGAGCCGCCTCCTACAATGAGCAGTTCTTC. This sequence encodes CSVLSGLAGAASYNEQFF.

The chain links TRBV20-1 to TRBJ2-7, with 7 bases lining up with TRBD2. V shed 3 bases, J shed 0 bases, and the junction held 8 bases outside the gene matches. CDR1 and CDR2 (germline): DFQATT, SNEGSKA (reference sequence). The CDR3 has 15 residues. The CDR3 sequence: CSASTGGQSSYEQYF. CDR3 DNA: TGCAGTGCTAGTACGGGAGGCCAAAGCTCCTACGAGCAGTACTTC.

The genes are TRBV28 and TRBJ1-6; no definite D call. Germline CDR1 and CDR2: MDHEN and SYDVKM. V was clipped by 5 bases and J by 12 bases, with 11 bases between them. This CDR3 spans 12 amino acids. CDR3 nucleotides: TGTGCCAGCAGTCCATGGGCCGAACCCCTCCACTTT. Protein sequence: CASSPWAEPLHF.

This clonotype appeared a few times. In DNA form, the CDR3 reads TGTGCCAGCAGTTACCCCGATAATGAGCAGTTCTTC. This gives the protein CASSYPDNEQFF. The chain uses TRBV6-2 or TRBV6-3 and TRBJ2-1; no firm D call. Trimming stripped 2 bases from V and 7 bases from J, with 6 bases between. CDR1 MNHEY and CDR2 SVGEGT come from the germline V gene. This CDR3 contains 12 residues.